This T cell receptor beta chain was obtained from a study of liver allograft versus peripheral blood T cells. Across the study: Transplanted livers and recipients' peripheral blood had their T cell receptor repertoires compared.

MiXCR, run by TCRdb on the reads, gives a single entry per CDR3 protein. The sample carries over 10,000 distinct CDR3 sequences, 25% to 35% recorded once. Relative to its sample, this clonotype is medium-sized. Antigen: not known. Trimming left V 11 bases short and J 1 base short, with 11 bases between. CDR3 length equals 12 residues. Germline V gene lookup returns CDR1 MNHNS and CDR2 SASEGT. Study-level findings and limits: In liver allografts, T cell receptor repertoires reportedly differed from the repertoires found in peripheral blood.

The chain joins TRBV6-1 to TRBJ1-1; tentatively, D is TRBD1 (6 bases). The receptor comes from a human patient who had a liver transplant. The graft donor may have contributed some T cells. CDR3 sequence reads: CALQGQNTEAFF. The CDR3 coding sequence is TGTGCCCTTCAGGGGCAGAACACTGAAGCTTTCTTT.